This TCR beta chain was obtained from a study of cytomegalovirus exposure and HLA in healthy donors. Trimming took off 0 bases at V and 5 bases at J, with 10 bases between the two ends. The CDR3 extends over 14 amino acids. The germline V gene has CDR1 KGHSH and CDR2 LQKENI. PCR used 60 Vbeta primers and 13 Jbeta primers. Assay: immunoSEQ multiplex PCR; the TCRdb copy retains only in-frame clones and omits some. The data hold about 160,000 clones, with about 85% observed a single time. The source of this sequence is a male donor in good health and CMV-seropositive. Sequencing was carried out using PBMCs. The chain uses TRBV18 and TRBJ2-5; D may be TRBD2 (6 bases). Here the CDR3 reads CASSPPAGTETQYF. The CDR3 coding sequence is TGTGCCAGCTCACCACCGGCGGGGACGGAGACCCAGTACTTC.